This T cell receptor (beta chain) came from a study of tumor-infiltrating lymphocytes in primary liver carcinoma. Study background: Donors had hepatocellular carcinoma or combined HCC and intrahepatic cholangiocarcinoma.

Starting material for RNA and DNA co-extraction consisted of about 17-30 mg of unsorted bulk tissue. Five separate regions of each tumor underwent sampling. Turning to this clonotype: A much more abundant neighbour one base away suggests this may be a read error.

Germline-derived CDR1 and CDR2 are MGHRA and YSYEKL. The CDR3 spans 13 residues. The V gene end was trimmed by 5 bases and the J gene end by 5 bases; junction bases not matched to a gene: 3. Total RNA amounting to around 450 ng was the source from which TCR beta cDNA was made with a constant-region primer. The TCR beta library was amplified through three nested multiplex PCR rounds in a modified ARM-PCR procedure. Two initial PCR rounds of roughly 10 cycles each paired TRBV1-TRBV30 forward primers with a C-beta reverse primer. MiXCR, run by TCRdb on the multiplex PCR reads, gives a single entry per CDR3 protein. Of roughly 120,000 distinct CDR3 sequences listed, roughly 69% were seen once; the top ten hold around 9%.

Sample: liver tumor tissue from sampling region 1. Subset given: tumor region T1, superior pole. The receptor was derived from a woman in her sixties or seventies with primary liver carcinoma and hepatitis B virus infection. V and J are TRBV4-1 and TRBJ1-5; 7 bases are a match to TRBD1. Here the CDR3 reads CASSATGYQPQHF. The CDR3 DNA reads as TGCGCCAGCAGCGCGACAGGGTATCAGCCCCAGCATTTT.